The 15 T cell receptor beta chains reported below all come from one sample, sequenced in a study of T cells in Graves' hyperthyroidism and ophthalmopathy (dated by TCRdb to 2018 to 2020). The receptor library was made with multiplex PCR. These reads were obtained on an Illumina HiSeq 2000. The TCR beta CDR3 regions were amplified from RNA transcripts. For the first round of RT-PCR on the TCR CDR3, the HTBI primer set was used together with the Qiagen OneStep RT-PCR kit. TCRdb applied fastp at Q25 and MiXCR to the public reads, then kept only in-frame beta chains. Rows with a matching CDR3 protein are joined into one entry that keeps the most common DNA and genes. This sample gives 350,000 or so distinct CDR3 sequences in total; approximately 17% of them show up just once. 34% of the sample is taken by the ten largest. The sample taken for sequencing was blood. These receptors were taken from a woman aged 25 to 39 with Graves' hyperthyroidism that later progressed to Graves' ophthalmopathy.

This clonotype has a count of ten or more. This sequence joins TRBV11-2 and TRBJ1-2, with a possible D match to TRBD1 (5 bases). In germline, CDR1 is SGHAT, CDR2 FQNNGV. This CDR3 comprises 15 residues. V lost 2 bases to trimming and J lost 8 bases, with 18 bases between them. CDR3 sequence reads: CASSLPLSGGWGYTF. The CDR3 DNA sequence: TGTGCCAGCAGCTTACCCCTCAGTGGGGGATGGGGCTACACCTTC.

This clonotype came up many times. The chain couples TRBV2 to TRBJ2-3, with D tentatively TRBD2 (6 bases). The length of the CDR3 is 17 residues. Germline assignment: CDR1 SNHLY and CDR2 FYNNEI. Trimming removed 3 bases from V and 2 bases from J, with 18 bases in between. The CDR3: CASSDLGLERATDTQYF. The CDR3 bases are TGTGCCAGCAGTGATTTAGGACTTGAGCGGGCCACAGATACGCAGTATTTT.

V is TRBV4-1 and J is TRBJ2-7; D is possibly TRBD1 (6 bases). Germline CDR1 and CDR2: MGHRA and YSYEKL. The CDR3 length is 13 residues. V was cut by 4 bases and J by 7 bases, with 14 bases left in between. The CDR3 DNA reads as TGCGCCAGCAGCCCGGCTTTGAGGGGGGAGCAGTACTTC. This encodes CASSPALRGEQYF.

This clonotype came up a few times. The V and J genes are TRBV12-3 or TRBV12-4 and TRBJ1-6; D not certain. Trimming stripped 3 bases from V and 8 bases from J, with 8 bases between. The CDR3 contains 13 residues. The DNA of the CDR3 is TGTGCCAGCAGTTTTTATTTACATTCACCCCTCCACTTT. Its protein is CASSFYLHSPLHF.

This clonotype was detected only a few times. The chain joins TRBV4-1 to TRBJ2-5; 11 bases align to TRBD2. Germline V CDR1 and CDR2: MGHRA, YSYEKL. The ends lost 1 base at V and 3 bases at J; junction bases unmatched: 1. This CDR3 region has 15 residues. The CDR3 DNA sequence: TGCGCCAGCAGCCAAGTACTAGCGGGAGAAGAGACCCAGTACTTC. The encoded protein is CASSQVLAGEETQYF.

This clonotype was observed a handful of times. The chain couples TRBV18 to TRBJ2-7, with D perhaps given as TRBD1 or TRBD2 (5 bases each). The V end lost 6 bases, the J end lost 0 bases, and 15 bases lay between the germline ends. Germline V gives CDR1 KGHSH, CDR2 LQKENI. CDR3 length: 15 residues. Here the CDR3 DNA reads TGTGCCAGCTCCTCGAGCCGGGGCCGCTCCTACGAGCAGTACTTC. Translated, it gives CASSSSRGRSYEQYF.

This clonotype was counted at least ten times. For the CDR3, the DNA is TGTGCCAGCAGTGGTGGGGCCAATCAGCCCCAGCATTTT. As protein: CASSGGANQPQHF. This rearrangement joins TRBV2 to TRBJ1-5, with D tentatively TRBD1 (5 bases). This CDR3 is 13 amino acids long. Trimming pared 4 bases from V and 3 bases from J, leaving 7 bases between. Looked up from germline, CDR1 is SNHLY and CDR2 is FYNNEI.

This clonotype was observed a few times. The J gene is TRBJ2-1, the V gene TRBV3-1, with 9 bases aligning to TRBD1. CDR1 and CDR2 (germline): LGHDT, YNNKEL (reference sequence). The CDR3 sequence is 17 residues long. With 0 bases clipped from V and 9 bases from J, the junction kept 12 bases outside the gene matches. CDR3 region: CASSQDWADTGGLEQFF. The CDR3 DNA reads TGTGCCAGCAGCCAAGATTGGGCCGATACAGGGGGCCTTGAGCAGTTCTTC.

This clonotype was recorded at least ten times. The chain combines TRBV20-1 with TRBJ1-2, with unresolved D. There are 18 residues in the CDR3. V lost 0 bases and J 4 bases, leaving 24 bases between the germline ends. Germline CDR1 reads DFQATT; CDR2 reads SNEGSKA (reference sequence). This CDR3 is CSARDRDNRAHISYGYTF. CDR3 bases: TGCAGTGCTAGAGATAGGGATAACCGGGCCCACATCTCCTATGGCTACACCTTC.

In its sample, this clonotype was seen many times. The gene calls are TRBV24-1 and TRBJ2-2; D unclear. Trimming pared 1 base from V and 1 base from J, leaving 15 bases between. CDR1 is KGHDR and CDR2 is SFDVKD in the germline V gene. The CDR3 runs to 18 residues. The CDR3 DNA reads as TGTGCCACCAGTGATTTAGTTTATCGGTCTTTGAACACCGGGGAGCTGTTTTTT. Its translation: CATSDLVYRSLNTGELFF.

This clonotype was detected ten times or more. The CDR3 DNA sequence: TGTGCCAGCACCGAACAGGGAAGGTACGAGCAGTACTTC. Protein product: CASTEQGRYEQYF. The chain links TRBV11-2 to TRBJ2-7; D is possibly TRBD1 (6 bases). This CDR3 comprises 13 residues. The germline gives CDR1 SGHAT, CDR2 FQNNGV. Trimming took 7 bases from V and 4 from J, leaving 14 bases between them. The whole variable domain, remainder taken from reference TRBV11-2 and TRBJ2-7, is EAGVAQSPRYKIIEKRQSVAFWCNPISGHATLYWYQQILGQGPKLLIQFQNNGVVDDSQLPKDRFSAERLKGVDSTLKIQPAKLEDSAVYLCASTEQGRYEQYFGPGTRLTVT.

V and J are TRBV28 and TRBJ2-2, with D possibly TRBD2 on 6 matching bases. Germline values: CDR1 MDHEN, CDR2 SYDVKM. Deletions cut 11 bases from V and 1 base from J, with 17 bases between. The CDR3 length is 15 residues. The CDR3 DNA reads TGTGCCGGGGGGACTTTGACTCGGAACACCGGGGAGCTGTTTTTT. This codes for CAGGTLTRNTGELFF.

This clonotype was detected many times. V is TRBV7-9 and J is TRBJ1-2; possibly TRBD1 for D (5 bases). Trimming removed 5 bases from V and 5 bases from J, with 12 bases in between. Per germline, CDR1 SEHNR and CDR2 FQNEAQ (reference sequence). This CDR3 has 13 residues. The CDR3 reads CASSLGGTYGYTF. The DNA of the CDR3 is TGTGCCAGCAGCCTTGGGGGGACTTATGGCTACACCTTC.

This clonotype was seen many times. CDR3 coding DNA: TGTGCCAGCAGCCACCGGGACTACTCCTTCAGTTCCTACAATGAGCAGTTCTTC. Translation gives CASSHRDYSFSSYNEQFF. This chain connects TRBV12-3 or TRBV12-4 to TRBJ2-1, with 7 positions matching TRBD2. The CDR3 extends over 18 amino acids. Unmatched junction bases numbered 15, after V lost 6 bases and J lost 1 base.

V usage is TRBV6-1 and J usage is TRBJ1-5; D not resolved. The CDR3 spans 13 residues. V lost 6 bases and J lost 7, with 13 bases in between. Germline lookup yields CDR1 MNHNS and CDR2 SASEGT. The CDR3 DNA is TGTGCCAGCAGGAGGGTATACGGGCAGCCCCAGCATTTT. It yields the protein CASRRVYGQPQHF.